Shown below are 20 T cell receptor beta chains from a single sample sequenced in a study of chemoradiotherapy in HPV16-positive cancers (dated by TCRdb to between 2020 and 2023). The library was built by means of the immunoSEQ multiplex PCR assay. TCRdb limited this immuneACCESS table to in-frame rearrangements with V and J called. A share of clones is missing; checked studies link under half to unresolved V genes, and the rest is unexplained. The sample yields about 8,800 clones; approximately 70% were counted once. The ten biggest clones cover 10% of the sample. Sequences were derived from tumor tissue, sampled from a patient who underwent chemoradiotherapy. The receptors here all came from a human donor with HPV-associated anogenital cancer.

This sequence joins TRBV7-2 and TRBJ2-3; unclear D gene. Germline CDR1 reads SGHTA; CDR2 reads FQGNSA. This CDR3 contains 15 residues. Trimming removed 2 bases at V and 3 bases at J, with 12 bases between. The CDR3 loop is CASSLLATWTDTQYF. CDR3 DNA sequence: TGTGCCAGCAGCTTATTGGCTACCTGGACAGATACGCAGTATTTT. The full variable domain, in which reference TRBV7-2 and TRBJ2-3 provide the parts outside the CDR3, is GAGVSQSPSNKVTEKGKDVELRCDPISGHTALYWYRQSLGQGLEFLIYFQGNSAPDKSGLPSDRFSAERTGGSVSTLTIQRTQQEDSAVYLCASSLLATWTDTQYFGPGTRLTVL.

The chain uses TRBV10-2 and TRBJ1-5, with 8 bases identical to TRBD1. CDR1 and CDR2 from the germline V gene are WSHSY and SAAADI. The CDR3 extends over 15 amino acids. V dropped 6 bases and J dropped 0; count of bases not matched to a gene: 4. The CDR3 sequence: CASRQGGSSNQPQHF. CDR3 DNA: TGCGCCAGCAGACAGGGGGGCTCTAGCAATCAGCCCCAGCATTTT.

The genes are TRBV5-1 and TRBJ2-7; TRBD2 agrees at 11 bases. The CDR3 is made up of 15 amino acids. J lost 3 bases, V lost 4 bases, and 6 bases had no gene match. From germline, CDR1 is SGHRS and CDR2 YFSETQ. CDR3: CASSLRGTSGYEQYF. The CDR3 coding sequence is TGCGCCAGCAGCCTCCGGGGGACTAGCGGCTACGAGCAGTACTTC.

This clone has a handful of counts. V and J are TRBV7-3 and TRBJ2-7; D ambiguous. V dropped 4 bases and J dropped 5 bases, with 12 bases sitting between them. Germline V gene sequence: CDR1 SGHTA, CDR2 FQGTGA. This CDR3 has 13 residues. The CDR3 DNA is TGTGCCAGCAGCTCCTCGTCCGCCCACGAGCAGTACTTC. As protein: CASSSSSAHEQYF.

The CDR3 loop reads CASSSIAASTDTQYF. CDR3 bases: TGTGCCAGCAGCTCCATAGCGGCTAGCACAGATACGCAGTATTTT. This rearrangement joins TRBV7-2 to TRBJ2-3; possibly TRBD2 for D (6 bases). Germline CDR1 and CDR2: SGHTA and FQGNSA. This CDR3 is built from 15 residues. Between the trimmed V and J ends, which lost 4 bases and 0 bases, there was a span of 11 bases.

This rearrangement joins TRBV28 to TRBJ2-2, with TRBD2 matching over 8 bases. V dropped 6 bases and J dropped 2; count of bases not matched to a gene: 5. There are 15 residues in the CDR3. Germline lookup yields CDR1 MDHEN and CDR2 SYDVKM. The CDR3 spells CASRPTSENTGELFF. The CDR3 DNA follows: TGTGCCAGCAGGCCGACTAGCGAAAACACCGGGGAGCTGTTTTTT.

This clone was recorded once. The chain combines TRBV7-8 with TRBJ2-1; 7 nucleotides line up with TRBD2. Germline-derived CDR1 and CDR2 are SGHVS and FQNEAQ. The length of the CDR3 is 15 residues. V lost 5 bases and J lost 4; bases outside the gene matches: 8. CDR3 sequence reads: CASSIIAGRYNEQFF. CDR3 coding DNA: TGTGCCAGCAGCATTATAGCGGGTCGTTACAATGAGCAGTTCTTC.

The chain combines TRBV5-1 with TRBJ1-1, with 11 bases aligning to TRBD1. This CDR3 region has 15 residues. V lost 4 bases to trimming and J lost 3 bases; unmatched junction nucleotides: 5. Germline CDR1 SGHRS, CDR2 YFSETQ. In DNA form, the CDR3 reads TGCGCCAGCAGCACTGGACAGGGGGCACACACTGAAGCTTTCTTT. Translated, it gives CASSTGQGAHTEAFF.

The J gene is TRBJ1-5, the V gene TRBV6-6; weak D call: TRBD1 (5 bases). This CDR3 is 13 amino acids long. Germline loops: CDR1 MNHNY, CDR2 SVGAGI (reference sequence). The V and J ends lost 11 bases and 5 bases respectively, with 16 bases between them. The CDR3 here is CASMGGQHQPQHF. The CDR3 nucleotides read TGTGCCTCAATGGGGGGTCAGCATCAGCCCCAGCATTTT.

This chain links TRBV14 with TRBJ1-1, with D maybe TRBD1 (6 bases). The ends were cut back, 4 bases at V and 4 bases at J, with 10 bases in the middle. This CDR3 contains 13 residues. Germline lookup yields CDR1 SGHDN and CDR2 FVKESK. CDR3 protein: CASSLVRGTEAFF. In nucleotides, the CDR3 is TGTGCCAGCAGCCTGGTCAGGGGCACTGAAGCTTTCTTT.

The CDR3 protein is CASSQTGGNQPQHF. Written as DNA, the CDR3 is TGCGCCAGCAGCCAAACAGGGGGCAATCAGCCCCAGCATTTT. The rearrangement links TRBV4-1 to TRBJ1-5; TRBD1 aligns across 7 bases. CDR1 MGHRA and CDR2 YSYEKL come from the germline V gene. Unmatched junction bases numbered 0, after V lost 2 bases and J lost 2 bases. There are 14 residues in the CDR3.

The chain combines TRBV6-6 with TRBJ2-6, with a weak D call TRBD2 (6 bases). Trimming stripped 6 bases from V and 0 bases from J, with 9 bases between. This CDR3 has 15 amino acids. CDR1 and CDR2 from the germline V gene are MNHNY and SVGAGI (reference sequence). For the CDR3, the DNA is TGTGCCAGCAGCCGGGACTTCTCTGGGGCCAACGTCCTGACTTTC. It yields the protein CASSRDFSGANVLTF.

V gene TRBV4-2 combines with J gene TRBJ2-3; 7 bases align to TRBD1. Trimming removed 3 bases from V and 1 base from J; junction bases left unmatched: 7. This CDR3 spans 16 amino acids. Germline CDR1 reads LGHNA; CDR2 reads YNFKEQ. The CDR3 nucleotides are TGTGCCAGCAGCCATCAACAGGGGCCTGGCACAGATACGCAGTATTTT. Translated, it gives CASSHQQGPGTDTQYF.

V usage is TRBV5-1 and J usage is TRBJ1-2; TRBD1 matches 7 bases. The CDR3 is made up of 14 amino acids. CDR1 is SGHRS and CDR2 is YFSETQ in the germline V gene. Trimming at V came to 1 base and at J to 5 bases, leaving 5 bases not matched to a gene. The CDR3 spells CASSLSGTAYGYTF. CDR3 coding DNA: TGCGCCAGCAGCTTGTCTGGGACAGCTTATGGCTACACCTTC.

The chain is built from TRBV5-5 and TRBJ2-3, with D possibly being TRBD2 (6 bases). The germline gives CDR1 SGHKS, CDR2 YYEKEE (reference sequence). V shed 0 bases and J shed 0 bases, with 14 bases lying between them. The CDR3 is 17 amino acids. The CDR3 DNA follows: TGTGCCAGCAGCTTGGGAGCCGGGACTGGGAGCACAGATACGCAGTATTTT. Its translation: CASSLGAGTGSTDTQYF.

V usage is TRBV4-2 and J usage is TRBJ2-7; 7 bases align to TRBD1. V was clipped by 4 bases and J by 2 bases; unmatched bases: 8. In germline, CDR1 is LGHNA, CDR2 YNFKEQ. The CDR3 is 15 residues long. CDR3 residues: CASSPPTGSAYEQYF. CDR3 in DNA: TGTGCCAGCAGCCCACCGACAGGGTCGGCCTACGAGCAGTACTTC.

The CDR3 DNA reads as TGTGCCAGCAGTGACTCGAACAGGGGGCGAGGCTACGAGCAGTACTTC. This translates into CASSDSNRGRGYEQYF. V gene TRBV6-4 combines with J gene TRBJ2-7; 9 nucleotides line up with TRBD1. CDR1 is MRHNA and CDR2 is SNTAGT in the germline V gene. The J segment lost 3 bases and the V segment lost 0 bases, leaving 6 bases of the junction unmatched. The CDR3 totals 16 residues.

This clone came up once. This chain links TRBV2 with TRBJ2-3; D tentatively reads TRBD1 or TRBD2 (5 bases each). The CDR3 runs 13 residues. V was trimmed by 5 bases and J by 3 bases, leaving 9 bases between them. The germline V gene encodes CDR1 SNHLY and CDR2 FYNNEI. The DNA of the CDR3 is TGTGCCAGCAGTCGGGACCCGACAGATACGCAGTATTTT. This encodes CASSRDPTDTQYF.

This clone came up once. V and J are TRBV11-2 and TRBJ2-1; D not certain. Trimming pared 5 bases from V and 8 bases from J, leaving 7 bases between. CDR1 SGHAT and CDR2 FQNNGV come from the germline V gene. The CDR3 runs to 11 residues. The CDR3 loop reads CASSRKYEQFF. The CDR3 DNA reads TGTGCCAGCAGCCGGAAGTATGAGCAGTTCTTC.

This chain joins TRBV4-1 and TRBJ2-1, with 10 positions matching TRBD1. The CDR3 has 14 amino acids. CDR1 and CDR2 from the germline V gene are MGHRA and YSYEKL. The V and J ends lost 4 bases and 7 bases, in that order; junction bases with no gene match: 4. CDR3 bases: TGCGCCAGCAGCCCGACAGGGGGCATAAATGAGCAGTTCTTC. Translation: CASSPTGGINEQFF.